This TCR beta chain was captured in a study of T cell responses to AZD1222 COVID-19 vaccine. Overall study results and limits: CD4 TCRs linked to vaccination spanned spike, dominating at 160-218 and 743-854. Donors were mostly white British, more females; clonal diversity possibly underestimated. Baseline antibody screening turned up just five to seven seropositive AZD1222 recipients. Nearly half of spike-specific TCRs reportedly go after variant regions that carry no mutations.

Worth noting for this clone: Its antigen is as yet unknown.

The repertoire was sequenced with immunoSEQ multiplex PCR; TCRdb's copy has only in-frame clones and lacks some. The listing records 150,000 or so clones. This CDR3 is 15 amino acids long. CDR1 and CDR2 (germline): MNHEY, SMNVEV (reference sequence). Trimming removed 5 bases at V and 5 bases at J, with 16 bases between. The material sequenced was peripheral blood. The chain has TRBV27 and TRBJ1-5, with D tentatively TRBD1 (5 bases). The receptor's source is an adult in good health. CDR3 coding DNA: TGTGCCAGCAGTCGGGGCGGGTTTGATGATCAGCCCCAGCATTTT. Translated, it gives CASSRGGFDDQPQHF.